This TCR beta chain is from a study of T cell responses to AZD1222 COVID-19 vaccine. In the study overall: Both about-4-week and about-12-week second-dose recipients were combined.

The sample holds one count of this clone. Its antigen remains unidentified. Assay used: immunoSEQ multiplex PCR; TCRdb lists only in-frame clones, some missing. Counted here are about 120,000 clones, roughly 88% occurring once; the ten biggest clones make up about 9.8%. Points from the study as a whole: The number of AZD1222 recipients seropositive at baseline was only 5 to 7. Repertoires in all cases were sampled only once the peak T cell response had passed. Regions left unmutated in variants are reportedly the target of nearly half of spike-specific TCRs.

Germline assignment: CDR1 MRHNA and CDR2 SNTAGT. The CDR3 sequence is 15 residues long. The V segment lost 6 bases and the J segment 3 bases; nucleotides outside the gene matches: 10. The origin of this receptor is an adult in good health. The chain is built from TRBV6-4 and TRBJ1-2; the match to TRBD1 covers 7 bases. The sample consisted of peripheral blood, taken on day 0 of AZD1222 vaccination. Written as DNA, the CDR3 is TGTGCCAGCAGCTACTCAGGGGGTAAAGACTATGGCTACACCTTC. It encodes CASSYSGGKDYGYTF.